This is a list of T cell receptor beta chains from one sample in a study of CD8 T cells in ankylosing spondylitis. TCRdb itself ran the 5' RACE reads through MiXCR, one entry per CDR3 protein. Of fewer than 650,000 distinct CDR3 sequences in the sample, roughly 12% were seen once. The sequenced sample consisted of blood, either unsorted or a sorted T cell fraction (not recorded which). The receptors come from a male donor with ankylosing spondylitis. CDR3s include the opening cysteine and the closing phenylalanine or tryptophan. The order of the fields is CDR3 protein, CDR3 DNA, J gene, V gene, D gene, clone size. A D gene is named only where the DNA matches it firmly. Expanded clones get a size class; other rows say once, few or many, or leave the size out.

CDR3aa: CSARGRSGSPLHF
CDR3nt: TGCAGTGCTAGAGGAAGGTCCGGGTCACCCCTCCACTTT
j_gene: TRBJ1-6
v_gene: TRBV20-1
d_gene: .
abundance: few

CDR3aa: CSVEKGSNTEAFF
CDR3nt: TGCAGCGTTGAAAAGGGGTCGAACACTGAAGCTTTCTTT
j_gene: TRBJ1-1
v_gene: TRBV29-1
d_gene: .
abundance: many

CDR3aa: CASSVRGQGYSYNEQFF
CDR3nt: TGCGCCAGCAGCGTCCGGGGACAGGGATACTCCTACAATGAGCAGTTCTTC
j_gene: TRBJ2-1
v_gene: TRBV5-1
d_gene: TRBD1
abundance: .

CDR3aa: CASSEDDNEQFF
CDR3nt: TGTGCCAGCAGTGAAGATGACAATGAGCAGTTCTTC
j_gene: TRBJ2-1
v_gene: TRBV2
d_gene: .
abundance: once

CDR3aa: CSVVGDTSSYEQYF
CDR3nt: TGCAGCGTTGTGGGGGACACGAGCTCCTACGAGCAGTACTTC
j_gene: TRBJ2-7
v_gene: TRBV29-1
d_gene: .
abundance: .

CDR3aa: CASSLGVAGVETQYF
CDR3nt: TGCGCCAGCAGCTTGGGTGTAGCGGGAGTGGAGACCCAGTACTTC
j_gene: TRBJ2-5
v_gene: TRBV5-1
d_gene: TRBD2
abundance: .

CDR3aa: CASSTGVSSYEQYF
CDR3nt: TGTGCCAGCAGTACAGGGGTGAGCTCCTACGAGCAGTACTTC
j_gene: TRBJ2-7
v_gene: TRBV6-1
d_gene: TRBD1
abundance: .

CDR3aa: CSARVGARPDTQYF
CDR3nt: TGCAGTGCTAGGGTGGGGGCGAGGCCAGATACGCAGTATTTT
j_gene: TRBJ2-3
v_gene: TRBV20-1
d_gene: .
abundance: few

CDR3aa: CASSLERPPGYTQYF
CDR3nt: TGTGCCAGCAGCTTAGAGAGGCCTCCGGGGTATACGCAGTATTTT
j_gene: TRBJ2-3
v_gene: TRBV11-2
d_gene: .
abundance: .

CDR3aa: CATSDPRDRGHRDEQFF
CDR3nt: TGTGCCACCAGTGATCCCCGGGACAGGGGGCATCGAGATGAGCAGTTCTTC
j_gene: TRBJ2-1
v_gene: TRBV24-1
d_gene: TRBD1
abundance: few

CDR3aa: CASSLYAGGVEKLFF
CDR3nt: TGTGCCAGCAGCTTATATGCAGGGGGCGTTGAAAAACTGTTTTTT
j_gene: TRBJ1-4
v_gene: TRBV13
d_gene: TRBD1
abundance: .

CDR3aa: CASSFGLAGKAFYEQYF
CDR3nt: TGCGCCAGCAGCTTTGGACTAGCGGGAAAAGCTTTCTACGAGCAGTACTTC
j_gene: TRBJ2-7
v_gene: TRBV5-1
d_gene: TRBD2
abundance: few